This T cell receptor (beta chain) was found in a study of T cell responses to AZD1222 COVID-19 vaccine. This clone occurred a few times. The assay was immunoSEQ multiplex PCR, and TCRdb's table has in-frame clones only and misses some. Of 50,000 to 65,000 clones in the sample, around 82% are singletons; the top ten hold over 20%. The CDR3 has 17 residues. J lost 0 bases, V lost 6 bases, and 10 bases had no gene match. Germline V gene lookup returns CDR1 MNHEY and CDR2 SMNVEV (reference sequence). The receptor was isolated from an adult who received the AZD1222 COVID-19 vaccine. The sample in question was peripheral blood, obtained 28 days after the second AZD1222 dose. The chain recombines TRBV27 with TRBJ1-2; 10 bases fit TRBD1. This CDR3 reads CASSDGTGVGTNYGYTF. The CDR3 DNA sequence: TGTGCCAGCAGCGACGGGACAGGGGTAGGGACTAACTATGGCTACACCTTC.